One and the same sample provided the 18 T cell receptor beta chains below, sequenced in a study of CD8+ T cells in alopecia areata. Extracted from the samples, RNA was reverse transcribed into cDNA to serve as the sequencing template. Repertoires were generated with immunoSEQ multiplex PCR, while TCRdb's copy carries only in-frame clones and drops some. The sample lists about 180,000 clones, about 66% seen once, with more than 9.5% in the top ten. The sequencing used CD8+ T cells sorted from blood, collected at week 0. These receptor sequences come from a human donor with alopecia areata.

In its sample, this clone was seen once. The V gene is TRBV27, the J gene TRBJ2-1, with D unclear. CDR3 length: 13 residues. Per the germline V gene, CDR1 is MNHEY and CDR2 is SMNVEV (reference sequence). V lost 6 bases and J lost 2, with 8 bases in between. The CDR3: CASSPEAYNEQFF. CDR3 coding DNA: TGTGCCAGCAGCCCCGAAGCCTACAATGAGCAGTTCTTC.

The V and J genes are TRBV5-1 and TRBJ2-7; tentative D call: TRBD1 (6 bases). This CDR3 is 13 amino acids long. Between the trimmed V and J ends, which lost 7 bases and 4 bases, there was a span of 15 bases. Germline V lookup: CDR1 SGHRS, CDR2 YFSETQ. CDR3 coding DNA: TGCGCCAGCTCGACAGGAGGCGGATACGAGCAGTACTTC. Protein: CASSTGGGYEQYF.

This clone was seen just once. This chain joins TRBV30 and TRBJ2-7; the D is unclear. The CDR3 has 13 residues. CDR1 GTSNPN and CDR2 SVGIG come from the germline V gene (reference sequence). Trimming pared 0 bases from V and 7 bases from J, leaving 13 bases between. The CDR3 spells CAWSVIEAWEQYF. The CDR3 region has the DNA TGTGCCTGGAGTGTAATCGAGGCCTGGGAGCAGTACTTC.

The chain carries TRBV30 and TRBJ1-1; possibly TRBD1 for D (6 bases). The CDR3 is 12 amino acids. Germline assignment: CDR1 GTSNPN and CDR2 SVGIG (reference sequence). Trimming stripped 2 bases from V and 11 bases from J, with 15 bases between. The CDR3 DNA reads as TGTGCCTGGAGTCCGGGGGGGCGGAGGGCTTTCTTT. This sequence encodes CAWSPGGRRAFF.

This chain links TRBV4-1 with TRBJ2-2; no reliable D call. The germline V gene encodes CDR1 MGHRA and CDR2 YSYEKL. The CDR3 runs to 13 residues. V was clipped by 0 bases and J by 9 bases, with 8 bases between them. In DNA form, the CDR3 reads TGCGCCAGCAGCCAAGACCCCGCGCGGGAGCTGTTTTTT. It translates to CASSQDPARELFF.

The J gene is TRBJ1-1, the V gene TRBV15, with 7 bases identical to TRBD1. The V and J ends lost 1 base and 1 base, in that order; junction bases with no gene match: 18. Per germline, CDR1 LNHNV and CDR2 YYDKDF (reference sequence). CDR3 size: 20 residues. CDR3 DNA sequence: TGTGCCACCAGCAGAGTCGCCCAGGGGGGTCTTGGAGTGTCGAACACTGAAGCTTTCTTT. It codes for CATSRVAQGGLGVSNTEAFF. Filled out from reference TRBV15 and TRBJ1-1, the complete variable domain reads DAMVIQNPRYQVTQFGKPVTLSCSQTLNHNVMYWYQQKSSQAPKLLFHYYDKDFNNEADTPDNFQSRRPNTSFCFLDIRSPGLGDTAMYLCATSRVAQGGLGVSNTEAFFGQGTRLTVV.

V gene TRBV2 combines with J gene TRBJ2-1, with a weak D call TRBD1 (5 bases). Germline V CDR1 and CDR2: SNHLY, FYNNEI. The CDR3 contains 14 residues. The V and J ends lost 4 bases and 5 bases respectively, with 12 bases between them. The CDR3 coding sequence is TGTGCCAGCAGTGGTTACAGGAAAAACAATGAGCAGTTCTTC. Protein sequence: CASSGYRKNNEQFF.

The chain joins TRBV13 to TRBJ1-2; D might be TRBD1 (6 bases). Trimming took off 5 bases at V and 3 bases at J, with 13 bases between the two ends. Germline values: CDR1 PRHDT, CDR2 FYEKMQ (reference sequence). The CDR3 consists of 14 residues. The CDR3 DNA sequence: TGTGCCAGCAGCCCCAGGGGCCTCCACTATGGCTACACCTTC. Its translation is CASSPRGLHYGYTF.

This rearrangement joins TRBV30 to TRBJ2-7; 11 bases map to TRBD2. Germline V gene lookup returns CDR1 GTSNPN and CDR2 SVGIG (reference sequence). The ends lost 4 bases at V and 7 bases at J; junction bases unmatched: 6. This CDR3 spans 13 amino acids. CDR3 in amino acids: CAWTPGLAEEQYF. Written as DNA, the CDR3 is TGTGCCTGGACCCCGGGACTAGCGGAGGAGCAGTACTTC.

The chain uses TRBV13 and TRBJ2-7; D possibly corresponds to TRBD1 (6 bases). Germline V gene data show CDR1 as PRHDT and CDR2 as FYEKMQ (reference sequence). This CDR3 spans 14 amino acids. Trimming removed 5 bases from V and 5 bases from J, with 16 bases in between. This CDR3 is CASSPQQGVNEQYF. The CDR3 coding sequence is TGTGCCAGCAGCCCCCAACAGGGTGTGAACGAGCAGTACTTC.

The chain couples TRBV2 to TRBJ1-1; perhaps TRBD1 as D (5 bases). The CDR3 extends over 16 amino acids. Trimming shortened V by 2 bases and J by 0 bases, and 13 bases separated the two germline ends. Germline CDR1 is SNHLY and CDR2 is FYNNEI. The DNA for the CDR3 is TGTGCCAGCAGTGAACAGGGAACAACCATGAACACTGAAGCTTTCTTT. Amino acid sequence: CASSEQGTTMNTEAFF.

V is TRBV13 and J is TRBJ2-1, with D perhaps matching TRBD2 (5 bases). This CDR3 spans 17 amino acids. Per germline, CDR1 PRHDT and CDR2 FYEKMQ (reference sequence). V was cut by 5 bases and J by 1 base, with 18 bases left in between. The DNA of the CDR3 is TGTGCCAGCAGCCCAACGACCGCGGGCACTTCCTACAATGAGCAGTTCTTC. Its translation is CASSPTTAGTSYNEQFF.

This chain uses TRBV14 with TRBJ2-2; no clear D. Germline assignment: CDR1 SGHDN and CDR2 FVKESK. The CDR3 length is 15 residues. V was cut by 5 bases and J by 4 bases, with 14 bases left in between. The CDR3 nucleotides read TGTGCCAGCAGCACACGCCCTGGCTCCACCGGGGAGCTGTTTTTT. Encoded protein: CASSTRPGSTGELFF.

The rearrangement uses TRBV13 and TRBJ1-2; no clear D. CDR1 and CDR2 (germline): PRHDT, FYEKMQ (reference sequence). The CDR3 has 12 residues. V gave up 6 bases and J gave up 6 bases, with 11 bases separating them. CDR3 nucleotide sequence: TGTGCCAGCAGGGACCCGGGGAATGGCTACACCTTC. Translated: CASRDPGNGYTF.

DNA for the CDR3: TGTGCCAGCAGCGCAGGTTCTGTAGGACTGATCCAAGAGACCCAGTACTTC. Its translation: CASSAGSVGLIQETQYF. The chain employs TRBV13 and TRBJ2-5, with D tentatively TRBD2 (5 bases). V lost 5 bases and J 1 base, leaving 20 bases between the germline ends. The CDR3 is 17 amino acids. Looked up from germline, CDR1 is PRHDT and CDR2 is FYEKMQ (reference sequence).

This clone was observed once. The CDR3 sequence is CATSRATGLTKNIQYF. In DNA form, the CDR3 reads TGTGCCACCAGCAGGGCTACAGGTTTGACCAAAAACATTCAGTACTTC. This sequence joins TRBV15 and TRBJ2-4, with a possible D match to TRBD1 (5 bases). The CDR3 is 16 residues long. V lost 3 bases and J lost 2, with 14 bases in between. CDR1 is LNHNV, CDR2 YYDKDF, per germline (reference sequence).

J is TRBJ1-1 and V is TRBV11-2; D remains unclear. The germline gives CDR1 SGHAT, CDR2 FQNNGV. The V end lost 1 base, the J end lost 3 bases, and 21 bases lay between the germline ends. This CDR3 has 18 residues. CDR3 sequence (DNA): TGTGCCAGCAGCTTAGTCTTGTTGGGCAGTATAATCGACACTGAAGCTTTCTTT. Amino acids: CASSLVLLGSIIDTEAFF.

This clone was recorded only once. This chain joins TRBV29-1 and TRBJ2-1; no clear D. V was trimmed by 2 bases and J by 4 bases, leaving 9 bases between them. Per germline, CDR1 SQVTM and CDR2 ANQGSEA. CDR3 length: 13 residues. The CDR3 protein is CSVEPYGYNEQFF. In DNA form, the CDR3 reads TGCAGCGTTGAACCTTATGGATACAATGAGCAGTTCTTC.